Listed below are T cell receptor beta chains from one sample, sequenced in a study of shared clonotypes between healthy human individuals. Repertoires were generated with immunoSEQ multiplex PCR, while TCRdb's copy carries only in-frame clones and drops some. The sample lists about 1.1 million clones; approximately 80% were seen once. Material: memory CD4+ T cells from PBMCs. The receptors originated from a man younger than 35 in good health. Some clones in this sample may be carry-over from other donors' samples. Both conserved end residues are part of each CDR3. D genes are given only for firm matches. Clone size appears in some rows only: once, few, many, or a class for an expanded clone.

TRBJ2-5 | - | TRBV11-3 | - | TGTGCCAGCAGCGGCCCTAGCCAAGAGACCCAGTACTTC | CASSGPSQETQYF
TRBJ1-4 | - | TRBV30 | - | TGTGCCTGGAGTGTCAGTAATGAAAAACTGTTTTTT | CAWSVSNEKLFF
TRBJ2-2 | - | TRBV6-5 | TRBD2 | TGTGCCAGCAGTCCCCGACTAGCGTGGTCGGGGGAGCTGTTTTTT | CASSPRLAWSGELFF
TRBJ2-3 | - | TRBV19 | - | TGTGCCAGTAGTATGGAGGGCCAGGGGGGCACAGATACGCAGTATTTT | CASSMEGQGGTDTQYF
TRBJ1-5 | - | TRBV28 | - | TGTGCCAGCAACGGTCTCCTGGGACGGAATCAGCCCCAGCATTTT | CASNGLLGRNQPQHF
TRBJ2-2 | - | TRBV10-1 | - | TGCGCCAGCAGTGACAGACCTAGATGGAAAACCGGGGAGCTGTTTTTT | CASSDRPRWKTGELFF
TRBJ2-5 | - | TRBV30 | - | TGTGCCTGGAGTGTACAGGGAGTCCTCGGAGAGACCCAGTACTTC | CAWSVQGVLGETQYF
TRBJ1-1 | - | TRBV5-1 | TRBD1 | TGCGCCAGCAGCTCGGACAGGGTACGGATCACTGAAGCTTTCTTT | CASSSDRVRITEAFF
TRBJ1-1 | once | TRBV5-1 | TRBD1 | TGCGCCAGCACTTCGGCTGGGACAGGACGGATGGGGATGAACACTGAAGCTTTCTTT | CASTSAGTGRMGMNTEAFF
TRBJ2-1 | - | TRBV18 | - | - | CASSPGVGQGAWFF
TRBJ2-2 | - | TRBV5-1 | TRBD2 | TGCGCCAGCAGCTTGCTACGGGGGGACGCCGGGGAGCTGTTTTTT | CASSLLRGDAGELFF
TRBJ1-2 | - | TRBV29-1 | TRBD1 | TGCAGCGCATCGGGCAGGGGGGTTTCCTATGGCTACACCTTC | CSASGRGVSYGYTF
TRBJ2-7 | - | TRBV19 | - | TGTGCCAGTAGTACAGGTGATGGCAAGGCTTCCTACGAGCAGTACTTC | CASSTGDGKASYEQYF
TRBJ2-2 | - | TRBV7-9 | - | TGTGCCACCAGTCTAGGAATATCGGCCACCGGGGAGCTGTTTTTT | CATSLGISATGELFF
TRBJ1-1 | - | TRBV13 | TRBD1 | TGTGCCAGCAGCTTCCCGGGGACAGGGGGCTTGGAGGGCACTGAAGCTCTCTTT | CASSFPGTGGLEGTEALF
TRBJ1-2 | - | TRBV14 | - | TGTGCCAGCAGCCAAGATTTGGGGATTGGCTACACCTTC | CASSQDLGIGYTF
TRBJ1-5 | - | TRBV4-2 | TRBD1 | TGTGCCAGCAGCCAGCTGGACAGGGGGGAAGGTCAGCCCCAGCATTTT | CASSQLDRGEGQPQHF
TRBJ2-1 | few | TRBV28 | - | TGTGCCAGCAGTTTATTACGCGGAGAAACCAATGAGCAGTTCTTC | CASSLLRGETNEQFF
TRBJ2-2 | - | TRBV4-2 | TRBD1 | TGTGCCAGCAGCGTCTATTCGAGGGGGCGAGGAACCGGGGAGCTGTTTTTT | CASSVYSRGRGTGELFF
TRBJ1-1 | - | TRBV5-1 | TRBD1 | TGCGCCAGCAGCTCTGACAGGGGGCTGGGCACTGAAGCTTTCTTT | CASSSDRGLGTEAFF
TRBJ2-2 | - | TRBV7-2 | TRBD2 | TGTGCCAGCAGCTTGGGACCACGGGGGGGGACCGGGGAGCTGTTTTTT | CASSLGPRGGTGELFF
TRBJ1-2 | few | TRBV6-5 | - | TGTGCCAGCAGTGAGACGGTTTCCTATGGCTACACCTTC | CASSETVSYGYTF
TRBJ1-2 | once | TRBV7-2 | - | TGTGCCAGCAGCTTACAAGGGGCAAATGGCTACACCTTC | CASSLQGANGYTF
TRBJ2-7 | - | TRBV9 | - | TGTGCCAGCAGCCAAGGTAACTCCTACGAGCAGTACTTC | CASSQGNSYEQYF
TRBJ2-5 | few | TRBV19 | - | TGTGCCAGTAGTATAGGTTATGTGGCTACAGACCGGCCGGAGACCCAGTACTTC | CASSIGYVATDRPETQYF
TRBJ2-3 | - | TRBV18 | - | TGTGCCAGCTCACCCCGTCAGGGCACAGATACGCAGTATTTT | CASSPRQGTDTQYF
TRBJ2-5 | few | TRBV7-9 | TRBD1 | TGTGCCAGCAGCTTGTTGACAGGGCAAGAGACCCAGTACTTC | CASSLLTGQETQYF
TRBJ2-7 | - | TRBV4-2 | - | TGTGCCAGCAGCCTCGGCGGTTCCTCCTACGAGCAGTACTTC | CASSLGGSSYEQYF
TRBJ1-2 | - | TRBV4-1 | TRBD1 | TGCGCCAGCAGCCCAGGGGGAGCCTATGGCTACACCTTC | CASSPGGAYGYTF
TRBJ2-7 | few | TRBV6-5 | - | TGTGCCACCGCCTTGGCAGGGACCTACGAGCAGTACTTC | CATALAGTYEQYF
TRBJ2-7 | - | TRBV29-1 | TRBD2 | TGCAGCGTCCGGACTAGCCGCTACGAGCAGTACTTC | CSVRTSRYEQYF
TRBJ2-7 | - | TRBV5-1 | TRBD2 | TGCGCCAGCAGCTCGCTGGTGGGGCTAGCGGGAGGTTACGAGCAGTACTTC | CASSSLVGLAGGYEQYF